The rows below give T cell receptor beta chains drawn from one sample of a study of blood T cell repertoires in COVID-19. Produced via immunoSEQ multiplex PCR; TCRdb's table is partial and in-frame only. The profile shows 250,000 to 350,000 clones, around 89% of them singletons. Sequencing input: PBMCs or T cells enriched from blood (not recorded which). All receptors come from a woman aged 45-65 years who had recovered from COVID-19. CDR3s include the opening cysteine and the closing phenylalanine or tryptophan. D genes are given only for firm matches. Clone size is given for some rows only: seen once, a few or many times, or a class if the clone is expanded.

v_gene,abundance,j_gene,d_gene,len,CDR3nt,CDR3aa
TRBV4-3,.,TRBJ2-1,.,16,TGCGCCAGCAGCCAAGAGGTAGGCGGGAGCAGGGGTGAGCAGTTCTTC,CASSQEVGGSRGEQFF
TRBV6-5,.,TRBJ1-3,.,13,TGTGCCAGCAGGAAAGCATCCGGAAACACCATATATTTT,CASRKASGNTIYF
TRBV29-1,many,TRBJ1-2,.,12,TGCAGCGGGGGGGCTGCTAACTATGGCTACACCTTC,CSGGAANYGYTF
TRBV7-2,once,TRBJ1-5,.,15,TGTGCCAGCAGCCCGACCTACGGCGGCGGTCAGCCCCAGCATTTT,CASSPTYGGGQPQHF
TRBV28,.,TRBJ2-3,TRBD2,15,TGTGCCAGCAGTTCTAGCGGGAGGTTTTCGGATACGCAGTATTTT,CASSSSGRFSDTQYF
TRBV28,few,TRBJ1-4,TRBD1,14,TGTGCCAGCGGATTGACAGGGGGACATGAAAAACTGTTTTTT,CASGLTGGHEKLFF
TRBV2,.,TRBJ2-1,TRBD1,15,TGTGCCAGCAGTTTATCCTCTTACAGGGGAAGCGAGCAGTTCTTC,CASSLSSYRGSEQFF
TRBV30,.,TRBJ1-2,.,12,TGTGCCTGGAGTGAGGGGTTCTATGGCTACACCTTC,CAWSEGFYGYTF
TRBV10-1,few,TRBJ2-3,.,13,TGCGCCAGCAGTGACGGGGGGCAAGATACGCAGTATTTT,CASSDGGQDTQYF
TRBV28,.,TRBJ1-5,.,14,TGTGCCAGCAGTTTCAAGACTTCGGGTCAGCCCCAGCATTTT,CASSFKTSGQPQHF
TRBV4-3,.,TRBJ1-5,TRBD1,15,TGCGCCAGCAGCCAAGATTCCCAGGGGGCACAGCCCCAGCATTTT,CASSQDSQGAQPQHF
TRBV19,.,TRBJ1-2,.,14,TGTGCCAGTAAGCATGGGGACGGACTATATGGCTACACCTTC,CASKHGDGLYGYTF
TRBV3-1/TRBV3-2,.,TRBJ1-6,TRBD1,14,TGTGCCAGCAGCCAAGGACAGGGAGGCTCACCCCTCCACTTT,CASSQGQGGSPLHF
TRBV15,.,TRBJ1-5,.,16,TGTGCCACCAGCAGAGAGAGAGATCCAAGCAATCAGCCCCAGCATTTT,CATSRERDPSNQPQHF
TRBV18,.,TRBJ2-1,TRBD1,15,TGTGCCAGCTCACAAGGACAGGGGAATGCAGATGAGCAGTTCTTC,CASSQGQGNADEQFF
TRBV5-4,.,TRBJ1-6,.,17,TGTGCCAGCAGTTGGACAGCTTCGAGCTCCTATAATTCACCCCTCCACTTT,CASSWTASSSYNSPLHF
TRBV7-9,.,TRBJ2-2,TRBD1,15,TGTGCCAGCAGCTTGGCGACAGGGGCCAACGGGGAGCTGTTTTTT,CASSLATGANGELFF
TRBV14,.,TRBJ2-7,.,15,TGTGCCAGCAGCCTAAGGGGGACTACGAACTACGAGCAGTACTTC,CASSLRGTTNYEQYF